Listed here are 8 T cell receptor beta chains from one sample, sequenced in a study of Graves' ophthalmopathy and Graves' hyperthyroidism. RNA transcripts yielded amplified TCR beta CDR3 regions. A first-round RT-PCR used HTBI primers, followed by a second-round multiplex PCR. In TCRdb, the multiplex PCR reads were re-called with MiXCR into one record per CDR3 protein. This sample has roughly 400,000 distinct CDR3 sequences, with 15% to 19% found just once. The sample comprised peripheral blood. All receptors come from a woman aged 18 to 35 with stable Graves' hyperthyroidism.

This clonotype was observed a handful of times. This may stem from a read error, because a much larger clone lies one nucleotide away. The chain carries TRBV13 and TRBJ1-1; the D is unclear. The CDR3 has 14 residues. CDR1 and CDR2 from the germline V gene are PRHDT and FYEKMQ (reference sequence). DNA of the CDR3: TGTGCCAGCAGCCCCCGGCAGACGAACACTGAAGCTTGCTTT. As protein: CASSPRQTNTEACF.

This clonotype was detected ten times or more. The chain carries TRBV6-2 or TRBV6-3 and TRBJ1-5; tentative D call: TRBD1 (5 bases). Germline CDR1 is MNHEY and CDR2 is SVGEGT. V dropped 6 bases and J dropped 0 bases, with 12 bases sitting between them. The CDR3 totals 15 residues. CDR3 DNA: TGTGCCAGCAGAGCGGGGGGGTATAGCAATCAGCCCCAGCATTTT. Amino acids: CASRAGGYSNQPQHF.

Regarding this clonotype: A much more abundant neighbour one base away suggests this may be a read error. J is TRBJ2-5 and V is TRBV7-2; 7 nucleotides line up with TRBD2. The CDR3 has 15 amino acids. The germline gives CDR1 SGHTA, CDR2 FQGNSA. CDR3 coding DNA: TGTGCCAGCAGCTTAGGGGGGGGAACCGAAGAGGCCCAGTACTTC. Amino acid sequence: CASSLGGGTEEAQYF.

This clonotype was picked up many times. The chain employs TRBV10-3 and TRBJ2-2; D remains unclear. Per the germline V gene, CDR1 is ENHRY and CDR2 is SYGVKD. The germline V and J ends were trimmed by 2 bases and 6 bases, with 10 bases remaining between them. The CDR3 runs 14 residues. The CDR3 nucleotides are TGTGCCATCAGTGAGAGTCTCATGGCCGGGGAGCTGTTTTTT. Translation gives CAISESLMAGELFF.

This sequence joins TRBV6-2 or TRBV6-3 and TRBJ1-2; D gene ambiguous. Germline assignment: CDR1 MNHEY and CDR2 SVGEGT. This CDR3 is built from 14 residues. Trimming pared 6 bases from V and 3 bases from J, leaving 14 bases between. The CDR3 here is CASSSATEYYGYTF. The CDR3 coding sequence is TGTGCCAGCAGCTCGGCGACGGAATACTATGGCTACACCTTC.

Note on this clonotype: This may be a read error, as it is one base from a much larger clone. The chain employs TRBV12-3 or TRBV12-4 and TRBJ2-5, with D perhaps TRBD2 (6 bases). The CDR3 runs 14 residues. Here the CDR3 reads CVSSLLARVETQYF. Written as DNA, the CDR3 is TGTGTCAGCAGTCTTCTAGCGAGGGTGGAGACCCAGTACTTC.

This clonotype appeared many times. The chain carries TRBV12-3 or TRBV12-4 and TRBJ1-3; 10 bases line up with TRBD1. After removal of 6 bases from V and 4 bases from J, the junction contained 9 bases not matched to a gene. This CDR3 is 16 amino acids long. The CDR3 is CASSTSGQGEGNTIYF. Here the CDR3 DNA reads TGTGCCAGCAGCACCTCCGGACAGGGGGAAGGAAACACCATATATTTT.

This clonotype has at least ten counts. In nucleotides, the CDR3 is TGCGCCAGCAGCCAAGTAAAGGCCTCTGAAGCTTTCTTT. Encoded protein: CASSQVKASEAFF. The chain uses TRBV4-1 and TRBJ1-1; D uncertain. Germline CDR1 reads MGHRA; CDR2 reads YSYEKL. The V and J ends lost 1 base and 6 bases respectively, with 9 bases between them. This CDR3 comprises 13 residues.